This T cell receptor beta chain emerged from a study of blood T cell repertoires in COVID-19. The method was immunoSEQ multiplex PCR; TCRdb's version includes in-frame clones alone and lacks a portion of them. The repertoire holds 300,000 to 400,000 clones, 70% to 90% seen once, with roughly 4.1% in the top ten. V was clipped by 5 bases and J by 4 bases, with 14 bases between them. This CDR3 is built from 14 residues. The germline V gene has CDR1 SNHLY and CDR2 FYNNEI. This clonotype was obtained from a woman between 50 and 59 years old with active or convalescent COVID-19. The sample consisted of peripheral blood. The gene calls are TRBV2 and TRBJ1-2; no reliable D call. The CDR3 bases are TGTGCCAGCAGTCAATATACAGCCAGCTATGGCTACACCTTC. Translation: CASSQYTASYGYTF.